This TCR beta chain is from a study of T cells in localized non-small cell lung cancer (TCRdb year 2020). Concerning the study at large: T cell repertoires of some 240 early-stage NSCLC patients were analyzed, with tumors being compared against uninvolved tumor-adjacent lungs. Of the NSCLC patients, around 130 were male and about a hundred were female, and the mean age was approximately 66 years. The cohort was made up of approximately 250 treatment-naive NSCLC patients whose localized lung tumors had been resected. The study at large found these results: Higher blood T cell density associated with longer overall survival, while higher adjacent-lung clonality associated with shorter survival. Because of the exploratory design, TCR variables were selected using unadjusted p-values without false-discovery rate correction. A median of 57 of the top 100 tumor clones turned up in the paired uninvolved adjacent lung, and some 27 of those clones also ranked among the top 100 of that same adjacent lung. Because multi-region sequencing of the tumors was not done, intratumor heterogeneity could not be ruled out. Uninvolved tumor-adjacent lung showed the highest T cell clonality, higher than tumor, which suggests more focused antigenic responses in the uninvolved tumor-adjacent lung.

This clone was found a few times. The antigen it binds to is not known. Qualities for individual bases were not recorded, and no much larger clone is one base off. Uninvolved adjacent lung was taken at least 2 cm from the tumor margin and confirmed free of atypia by two independent pathologists. At diagnosis, peripheral blood, uninvolved tumor-adjacent lung and tumor were collected and stored as a combination of fresh-frozen and FFPE material. TCR beta CDR3 regions were sequenced from DNA using the immunoSEQ Assay. As for the original processing: T cell density was computed as TCR beta template counts normalized to usable DNA estimated by amplifying housekeeping genes. Using the preseqR package, richness was estimated by extrapolating to 120,000 templates for tissue samples and 400,000 templates for PBMC samples. Clonality was defined by subtracting Pielou's evenness from one. Tissue-enriched TCRs were identified through differential abundance testing performed on productive amino-acid clonotypes, with a minimum total count of 5 and an alpha of 0.1. Repertoire overlap between compartments was quantified with the Jaccard Index and Morisita Overlap Index. GLIPH grouped TCR beta CDR3s together with public tetramer-defined viral CDR3s, and a viral motif had to include at least three viral sequences and show V-gene enrichment. Imported from immuneACCESS, the table was reduced by TCRdb to in-frame sequences with V and J called. These copies leave out some clones; in studies compared against another copy, an unresolved V gene accounts for under half, and the cause of the remainder is not known. For V, J and clone size, that table is used; D and trimming come from the DNA. In all, the sample holds more than 1,200 clones, and approximately 24% of those were seen once. The ten largest clones represent about 16% of the sample.

The TCR comes from a female donor older than 55 with stage I squamous cell lung carcinoma. The sequenced sample was normal lung tissue next to the tumor, obtained before any cancer treatment.

CDR3 sequence: CASSIGTSTNEKLFF. The DNA reads TGTGCCAGTAGTATTGGGACATCAACTAATGAAAAACTGTTTTTT. The chain links TRBV19 with TRBJ1-4; matching of 6 bases hints at TRBD1 as the D gene. V sheds 3 bases and J sheds 0 bases, leaving 8 bases between their ends. Reading the germline V gene (reference sequence) gives CDR1 LNHDA and CDR2 SQIVND. The cysteine opens and the phenylalanine closes a CDR3 of 15 amino acids. This entry keeps only the CDR3 DNA: 45 bases, framed from base 1.